The source of this T cell receptor (beta chain) is a study of beta chain features in type 1 diabetes. Overall study results and limits: Equally in patients and controls, shorter templates might have been favored by PCR. A closer apparent resemblance between naive, central memory and Treg TCRB repertoires was seen in patients than in healthy donors.

Details on this clone: What it binds is unknown.

The CDR3 extends over 15 amino acids. Trimming pared 0 bases from V and 2 bases from J, leaving 12 bases between. Germline values: CDR1 SGDLS, CDR2 YYNGEE. Since all of the isolated RNA was reverse transcribed, expressed TCRB transcripts were what got sequenced. Clones were read by immunoSEQ multiplex PCR, and TCRdb kept only the in-frame ones, dropping some. The sample lists 850,000 to 900,000 clones; about 17% were seen once. Sorting based on CD45RO/CCR7/CD25/CD127/CD95/CD27 separated CD4+ naive, central memory, regulatory and stem cell-like memory cells. J is TRBJ2-7 and V is TRBV9; a weak D match, TRBD2 (5 bases). The material sequenced was naive CD4+ T cells from blood. The receptor was isolated from a woman aged 18 to 35 in good health. The CDR3 region is CASSVDASPAYEQYF. In nucleotides, the CDR3 is TGTGCCAGCAGCGTAGACGCTAGCCCCGCCTACGAGCAGTACTTC.